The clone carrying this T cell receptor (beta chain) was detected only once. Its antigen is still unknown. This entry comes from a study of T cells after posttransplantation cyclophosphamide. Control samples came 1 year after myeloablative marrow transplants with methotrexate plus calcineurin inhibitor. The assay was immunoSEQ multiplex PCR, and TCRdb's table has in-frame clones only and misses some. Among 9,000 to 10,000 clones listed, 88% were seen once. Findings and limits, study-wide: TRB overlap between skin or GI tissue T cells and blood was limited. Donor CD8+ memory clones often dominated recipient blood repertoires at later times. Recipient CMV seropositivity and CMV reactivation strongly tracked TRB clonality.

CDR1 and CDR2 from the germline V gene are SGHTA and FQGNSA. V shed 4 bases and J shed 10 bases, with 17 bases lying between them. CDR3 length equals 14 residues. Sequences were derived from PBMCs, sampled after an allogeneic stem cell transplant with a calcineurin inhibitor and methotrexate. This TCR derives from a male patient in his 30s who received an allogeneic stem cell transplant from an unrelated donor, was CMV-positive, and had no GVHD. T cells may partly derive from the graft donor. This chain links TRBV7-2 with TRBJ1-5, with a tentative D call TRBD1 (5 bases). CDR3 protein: CASSSYPRGGPQHF. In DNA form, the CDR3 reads TGTGCCAGCAGCTCTTACCCACGGGGGGGACCCCAGCATTTT.